The 20 T cell receptor beta chains in this list originate from one sample, sequenced in a study of T cells expressing NK-cell markers. From its re-call of the 5' RACE reads, TCRdb lists each CDR3 protein once, without DNA. Here the sample table reports 500,000 or so distinct CDR3 sequences. Input material: blood T cells: a sorted CD56 or NKG2C T cell subset, CD4+ or CD8+ T cells, or bulk PBMC T cells (not recorded which). Receptors were obtained from a man between 18 and 29 years old in good health.

The chain joins TRBV6-1 to TRBJ2-2; TCRdb's D gene call, TRBD1, goes unchecked for lack of DNA. The V gene's germline CDR1 is MNHNS and CDR2 SASEGT. This CDR3 contains 14 residues. CDR3 residues: CASSPLSYGGELFF.

The chain links TRBV10-2 to TRBJ2-1; TCRdb's assignment of TRBD2 cannot be checked, as there is no DNA. CDR1 is WSHSY, CDR2 SAAADI, per germline. The CDR3 covers 14 residues. This CDR3 is CASPAGMGYNEQFF.

This chain joins TRBV12-3 or TRBV12-4 and TRBJ2-2; TCRdb's D call, TRBD2, is unchecked because there is no DNA. The CDR3 runs 17 residues. The CDR3: CASSFLAGGADTGELFF.

The rearrangement uses TRBV4-2 and TRBJ2-7; the TCRdb call, TRBD2, lacks DNA for checking. From germline, CDR1 is LGHNA and CDR2 YNFKEQ. The CDR3 is 17 amino acids. CDR3 amino acids: CASSQDGLAGGNYEQYF.

The chain employs TRBV20-1 and TRBJ2-3; without DNA, the TCRdb call of TRBD1 cannot be checked. This CDR3 region has 13 residues. Per germline, CDR1 DFQATT and CDR2 SNEGSKA (reference sequence). The CDR3 loop reads CSAREVRGYTQYF.

The V call is TRBV10-2, the J call TRBJ1-5; TCRdb returns TRBD1, unconfirmable since there is no DNA. Germline loops: CDR1 WSHSY, CDR2 SAAADI. This CDR3 comprises 16 residues. This CDR3 is CASSESGQADNQPQHF.

The rearrangement links TRBV2 to TRBJ2-3; TCRdb gives TRBD1 as the D gene, but with no DNA this cannot be confirmed. CDR1 is SNHLY and CDR2 is FYNNEI in the germline V gene. This CDR3 is built from 15 residues. The CDR3 protein is CASSEGQASTDTQYF. Filled out from reference TRBV2 and TRBJ2-3, the complete variable domain reads EPEVTQTPSHQVTQMGQEVILRCVPISNHLYFYWYRQILGQKVEFLVSFYNNEISEKSEIFDDQFSVERPDGSNFTLKIRSTKLEDSAMYFCASSEGQASTDTQYFGPGTRLTVL.

The chain combines TRBV7-2 with TRBJ2-3; TCRdb's assignment of TRBD2 cannot be checked, as there is no DNA. This CDR3 is built from 16 residues. The germline CDR1 and CDR2 sequences are SGHTA and FQGNSA. The CDR3 loop is CASGLPFSGSRGTQYF.

This sequence joins TRBV27 and TRBJ2-3. The CDR3 contains 16 residues. Germline V gene sequence: CDR1 MNHEY, CDR2 SMNVEV (reference sequence). Here the CDR3 reads CASSLSKGSPTDTQYF.

The gene calls are TRBV15 and TRBJ2-2; TCRdb indicates TRBD2, and absent DNA this call remains unverified. Germline CDR1 is LNHNV and CDR2 is YYDKDF (reference sequence). There are 14 residues in the CDR3. The CDR3 spells CATSRIQRQGELFF.

V gene TRBV15 combines with J gene TRBJ2-3; TCRdb indicates TRBD1, and absent DNA this call remains unverified. This CDR3 is built from 15 residues. CDR1 LNHNV and CDR2 YYDKDF come from the germline V gene (reference sequence). The CDR3 reads CATSLRDSSADTQYF.

The chain employs TRBV5-5 and TRBJ2-5; TCRdb names TRBD1, which stays unverified in the absence of DNA. The CDR3 extends over 17 amino acids. Germline loops: CDR1 SGHKS, CDR2 YYEKEE (reference sequence). CDR3 sequence: CASSSRGHGAEQETQYF.

CDR3 sequence: CASSQGGLAETQYF. The rearrangement joins TRBV14 to TRBJ2-5. Germline V lookup: CDR1 SGHDN, CDR2 FVKESK. The CDR3 is 14 amino acids.

The chain carries TRBV12-3 or TRBV12-4 and TRBJ2-7; checking the TCRdb D call of TRBD2 is not possible without DNA. The CDR3 has 14 residues. Here the CDR3 reads CASTLNGLLYEQYF.

The chain combines TRBV18 with TRBJ2-2; the TRBD2 assignment by TCRdb is unverifiable without DNA. CDR1 is KGHSH and CDR2 is LQKENI in the germline V gene. This CDR3 is built from 14 residues. The CDR3 loop is CASSPRIAAGELFF.

The chain uses TRBV20-1 and TRBJ2-5. Per germline, CDR1 DFQATT and CDR2 SNEGSKA (reference sequence). This CDR3 comprises 14 residues. CDR3 sequence: CSARAFQAEETQYF.

The chain carries TRBV11-3 and TRBJ1-1; lacking DNA, the TRBD1 call made by TCRdb goes unchecked. The CDR3 runs 11 residues. CDR1 SGHNT and CDR2 YENEEA come from the germline V gene. The CDR3 region is CATQGDTEAFF. Based on the CDR3 plus reference TRBV11-3 and TRBJ1-1, the full variable domain is EAGVVQSPRYKIIEKKQPVAFWCNPISGHNTLYWYLQNLGQGPELLIRYENEEAVDDSQLPKDRFSAERLKGVDSTLKIQPAELGDSAVYLCATQGDTEAFFGQGTRLTVV.

The chain combines TRBV6-1 with TRBJ2-2; as DNA is missing, the TRBD1 call by TCRdb cannot be tested. The CDR3 is made up of 13 amino acids. Germline CDR1 and CDR2: MNHNS and SASEGT. CDR3 amino acids: CATDRPNTGELFF.

The chain combines TRBV19 with TRBJ1-5; as DNA is missing, the TRBD1 call by TCRdb cannot be tested. Germline lookup yields CDR1 LNHDA and CDR2 SQIVND (reference sequence). The CDR3 runs to 14 residues. This CDR3 is CASSQTGGNQPQHF.

The chain joins TRBV20-1 to TRBJ2-3; TCRdb reports TRBD2, a call that lacks DNA to check it against. The CDR3 has 15 residues. The germline CDR1 and CDR2 sequences are DFQATT and SNEGSKA (reference sequence). The CDR3 is CSVEREGPFTDTQYF.